These 27 T cell receptor beta chains were all obtained from the same sample, sequenced in a study of tumor and adjacent non-tumor tissue in lung cancer. No cell sorting was done before RNA was extracted from the tissue. This non-tumor lung sample came from over 3 cm beyond the tumor edge. TCRbeta libraries were built with three rounds of nested PCR, modified from ARM-PCR. MiXCR was run by TCRdb on the multiplex PCR reads, yielding one entry per CDR3 protein. Here the sample spans roughly 90,000 distinct CDR3 sequences, roughly 77% being singletons. The sample consisted of distant non-tumor lung tissue. The receptors shown here come from a woman aged 45-59 years with non-small cell lung cancer.

In regard to this clonotype: Because it lacks the conserved phenylalanine or tryptophan at the end, this CDR3 is likely a read error. The DNA is left out, because the CDR3 cannot be placed on it with certainty; the CDR3 is given as TCRdb lists it. This sequence joins TRBV11-2 and TRBJ1-2; TRBD1, the table's D call, was not compared with the DNA. The V gene's germline CDR1 is SGHAT and CDR2 FQNNGV. The CDR3 region is 16 residues in length, termini included. The CDR3 here is CASSLETGGRGYGHTS.

For this clonotype: At one end the junction does not follow the germline gene, possibly because of a read error. The chain is built from TRBV28 and TRBJ2-7, with unresolved D. Germline V gene sequence: CDR1 MDHEN, CDR2 SYDVKM. The CDR3 is 12 residues long. The CDR3 here is CASGLSLYEQYF. In DNA, the CDR3 is TGTGCCAGCGGTTTATCTCTATACGAGCAGTACTTC.

Regarding this clonotype: Mismatch with germline at one junction end may stem from a read error. This chain uses TRBV6-2 or TRBV6-3 with TRBJ2-1; D not certain. CDR1 MNHEY and CDR2 SVGEGT come from the germline V gene. The CDR3 sequence is 13 residues long. The CDR3 nucleotides read TGTACCAGCTGTTTAGCCCCTTACAATGCGCAGTTCTTC. This translates into CTSCLAPYNAQFF.

The table lists this clonotype with a count of one. This chain joins TRBV29-1 and TRBJ2-7; no reliable D call. V was clipped by 3 bases and J by 2 bases, with 17 bases between them. From germline, CDR1 is SQVTM and CDR2 ANQGSEA. The CDR3 runs to 15 residues. CDR3 in amino acids: CSVEFTSQKTYEQYF. CDR3 nucleotides: TGCAGCGTTGAGTTTACATCACAGAAAACCTACGAGCAGTACTTC.

The rearrangement links TRBV11-2 to TRBJ2-7; 7 positions agree with TRBD1. The ends lost 6 bases at V and 3 bases at J; junction bases unmatched: 11. The CDR3 loop spans 15 amino acids. The V gene's germline CDR1 is SGHAT and CDR2 FQNNGV. CDR3 region: CASRTGTEHSYEQYF. CDR3 in DNA: TGTGCCAGCAGAACCGGGACAGAGCACAGCTACGAGCAGTACTTC.

Notes on this clonotype: Its ends do not fully match the called genes, so a read error is possible. This rearrangement joins TRBV5-6 to TRBJ2-1; perhaps TRBD1 as D (5 bases). In germline, CDR1 is SGHDT, CDR2 YYEEEE. The length of the CDR3 is 14 residues. The CDR3 nucleotides are TGTGCCAGTAGCTTGGTGCAGGGTGTAAATGACCAGTTCTTC. It is translated as CASSLVQGVNDQFF.

Of note for this clonotype: One junction end does not reproduce the germline sequence, and a read error may be involved. CDR3 DNA: TGTGCCACAGCTCTAGCAACATACAATAAGCAGTTCTTC. Its protein is CATALATYNKQFF. This chain uses TRBV19 with TRBJ2-1; D is possibly TRBD2 (5 bases). Germline V gene data show CDR1 as LNHDA and CDR2 as SQIVND (reference sequence). CDR3 size: 13 residues.

The chain carries TRBV6-1 and TRBJ2-1; D is perhaps TRBD2 (7 bases). V was cut by 8 bases and J by 4 bases, with 27 bases left in between. This CDR3 spans 18 amino acids. CDR1 and CDR2 (germline): MNHNS, SASEGT. CDR3 coding DNA: TGTGCCAGCTCCAGGGGAGGGTTGGTAACGGGGAGATACAATGAGCAGTTCTTC. It yields the protein CASSRGGLVTGRYNEQFF.

Details on this clonotype: The conserved phenylalanine or tryptophan normally closing the CDR3 is absent here, so this likely arose from a read error. The chain combines TRBV6-1 with TRBJ2-1, with no clear D. The germline gives CDR1 MNHNS, CDR2 SASEGT. This CDR3 is 16 amino acids long. CDR3 residues: CASRSLVTSSYNEQFL. The CDR3 DNA sequence: TGTGCCAGCCGGTCGCTAGTAACGAGCTCCTATAATGAGCAGTTCTTA.

Concerning this clonotype: One junction end disagrees with the germline gene, perhaps due to a read error. This rearrangement joins TRBV11-2 to TRBJ2-1; the D gene is possibly TRBD2 (6 bases). Germline CDR1 reads SGHAT; CDR2 reads FQNNGV. The CDR3 is 15 residues long. The CDR3 bases are TGTGTAAGCAGCCCACGGGACTCAGGTATCAATGAACAGTTCTTC. Encoded protein: CVSSPRDSGINEQFF.

This chain connects TRBV11-2 to TRBJ2-7; 7 bases match TRBD2. The germline V gene encodes CDR1 SGHAT and CDR2 FQNNGV. The CDR3 extends over 15 amino acids. Losses at the gene ends were 5 bases for V and 11 bases for J; bases not matched to a gene: 18. The CDR3 region is CASSIGLVGTYEEYF. CDR3 nucleotide sequence: TGTGCCAGCAGCATCGGACTAGTGGGCACCTACGAAGAGTACTTC.

In regard to this clonotype: The final CDR3 position lacks the conserved phenylalanine or tryptophan, pointing to a likely read error. The rearrangement uses TRBV28 and TRBJ2-5; unclear D gene. V gave up 6 bases and J gave up 0 bases, with 8 bases separating them. Germline values: CDR1 MDHEN, CDR2 SYDVKM. This CDR3 contains 13 residues. CDR3 nucleotide sequence: TGTGCCAGCAGCATAACATACCAAGAGACCCAGTACTTA. Protein: CASSITYQETQYL.

The rearrangement uses TRBV6-5 and TRBJ2-7; 10 nucleotides line up with TRBD1. The CDR3 totals 16 residues. V was clipped by 10 bases and J by 2 bases; unmatched bases: 14. Germline CDR1 MNHEY, CDR2 SVGAGI. DNA for the CDR3: TGTGCCAACACCAAAAACCTCGGGACAGGGGCCTACGAGCAGTACTTC. Protein sequence: CANTKNLGTGAYEQYF.

With regard to this clonotype: One end of the junction fails to match germline, which may point to a read error. The V and J genes are TRBV14 and TRBJ1-3; 7 positions match TRBD1. Germline-derived CDR1 and CDR2 are SGHDN and FVKESK. CDR3 length equals 15 residues. CDR3 residues: CANSQDRTLRNTLYF. DNA for the CDR3: TGTGCCAACAGCCAGGACAGGACACTGAGAAACACCTTATATTTT.

As concerns this clonotype: A much larger clone differs by one base, so this may be a read error. The V gene is TRBV20-1, the J gene TRBJ2-3; D remains ambiguous. Germline V gives CDR1 DFQATT, CDR2 SNEGSKA (reference sequence). The CDR3 spans 16 residues. The CDR3 spells CSVREAGLSTTDTQYF. The CDR3 bases are TGCAGTGTTAGAGAGGCAGGCCTATCAACCACAGATACGCAGTATTTT.

Turning to this clonotype: Given a much more abundant clone one base away, this may be a read error. The chain links TRBV24-1 to TRBJ1-2; possibly TRBD1 for D (5 bases). This CDR3 comprises 13 residues. Germline-derived CDR1 and CDR2 are KGHDR and SFDVKD. V was cut by 7 bases and J by 6 bases, with 14 bases left in between. CDR3 DNA sequence: TGTGCCACCAGCGACTTGGAGGGGAATGGCTACACCTTC. Protein sequence: CATSDLEGNGYTF.

Many counts were recorded for this clonotype. This chain links TRBV29-1 with TRBJ1-2; 7 positions match TRBD1. Germline V gene lookup returns CDR1 SQVTM and CDR2 ANQGSEA. The J segment lost 8 bases and the V segment lost 3 bases, leaving 6 bases of the junction unmatched. This CDR3 has 12 amino acids. CDR3 DNA: TGCAGCGTTGAGACAGGGAGTCGGGGCTACACCTTC. This sequence encodes CSVETGSRGYTF.

The chain couples TRBV5-1 to TRBJ2-3, with D perhaps assigned TRBD1 or TRBD2 (5 bases each). Deletions cut 1 base from V and 6 bases from J, with 12 bases between. Germline lookup yields CDR1 SGHRS and CDR2 YFSETQ. The CDR3 sequence is 14 residues long. The chain's CDR3 is CASSLSPGLDTQYF. The CDR3 bases are TGCGCCAGCAGCTTGAGTCCGGGGCTGGATACGCAGTATTTT.

Remarks on this clonotype: One base away lies a much larger clone, so this may be a sequencing read error. The chain links TRBV30 to TRBJ2-7; the D gene could be TRBD1 or TRBD2 (7 bases each). Germline CDR1 is GTSNPN and CDR2 is SVGIG (reference sequence). V lost 2 bases, J lost 3 bases, and 17 bases lay in between. CDR3 length: 15 amino acids. The CDR3 bases are TGTGCCTGGAGTATACGGGGGGACAGACACTACGAGCAGTACTTC. Protein sequence: CAWSIRGDRHYEQYF.

This clonotype was seen a handful of times. V gene TRBV20-1 combines with J gene TRBJ1-5; weak D call: TRBD1 (5 bases). Trimming removed 5 bases from V and 3 bases from J, with 11 bases in between. Germline CDR1 is DFQATT and CDR2 is SNEGSKA (reference sequence). This CDR3 region has 13 residues. Written as DNA, the CDR3 is TGCAGTGCTTGTTGGGGCCACAATCAGCCCCAGCATTTT. This encodes CSACWGHNQPQHF.

Comment on this clonotype: A much larger clone differs by one base, so this may be a read error. The chain uses TRBV25-1 and TRBJ1-1; D is perhaps TRBD1 (6 bases). Germline V gene lookup returns CDR1 MGHDK and CDR2 SYGVNS. The CDR3 length is 16 residues. CDR3 in amino acids: CAISELEGVLNTEAFF. Here the CDR3 DNA reads TGTGCCATCAGTGAATTGGAGGGGGTCCTGAACACTGAAGCTTTCTTT. The complete variable domain, with remaining parts taken from reference TRBV25-1 and TRBJ1-1, reads EADIYQTPRYLVIGTGKKITLECSQTMGHDKMYWYQQDPGMELHLIHYSYGVNSTEKGDLSSESTVSRIRTEHFPLTLESARPSHTSQYLCAISELEGVLNTEAFFGQGTRLTVV.

Notes on this clonotype: A much larger clone lies one base from this, so it may be a read error. Without the conserved terminal phenylalanine or tryptophan, this CDR3 likely stems from a read error. The chain has TRBV14 and TRBJ2-3, with D possibly being TRBD2 (6 bases). The CDR3 totals 18 residues. V was trimmed by 1 base and J by 0 bases, leaving 17 bases between them. The V gene's germline CDR1 is SGHDN and CDR2 FVKESK. The CDR3 reads CASSQVGGRTNSTDTQYI. As DNA, the CDR3 is TGTGCCAGCAGCCAAGTCGGAGGGCGGACTAATAGCACAGATACGCAGTATATT.

The genes are TRBV4-1 and TRBJ1-4; D unresolved. CDR3 size: 16 residues. From germline, CDR1 is MGHRA and CDR2 YSYEKL. V gave up 0 bases and J gave up 6 bases, with 14 bases separating them. CDR3 in DNA: TGCGCCAGCAGCCAAGATAAGAAGTTCTCTGATGAAAAACTGTTTTTT. This encodes CASSQDKKFSDEKLFF.

The CDR3 region has the DNA TGTGTAAGCAGTCCTTTCCCAGCCAGGTTCCAAGAGACCCAGTACTTC. Its protein product is CVSSPFPARFQETQYF. This chain uses TRBV6-5 with TRBJ2-5; D is unclear. This CDR3 has 16 residues. CDR1 is MNHEY, CDR2 SVGAGI, per germline.

As concerns this clonotype: One end of the junction varies from germline; a read error may be responsible. The chain joins TRBV5-4 to TRBJ2-5; D is unresolved. Germline lookup yields CDR1 SGHNT and CDR2 YYREEE (reference sequence). The CDR3 is 13 residues long. The CDR3 reads CASSLIPGETQCF. The CDR3 bases are TGTGCCAGCAGCCTGATACCGGGTGAGACCCAGTGCTTC.

To note about this clonotype: The germline gene is not matched at one end of the junction; a read error may be the cause. The rearrangement links TRBV6-1 to TRBJ2-7; D possibly corresponds to TRBD2 (6 bases). This CDR3 comprises 13 residues. The germline CDR1 and CDR2 sequences are MNHNS and SASEGT. CDR3 DNA sequence: TGCGCCAGCAGTGGAGGGAGTTGGTTCGAGCACTACTTC. Its protein product is CASSGGSWFEHYF.

This chain uses TRBV6-5 with TRBJ1-1, with D tentatively TRBD1 (6 bases). This CDR3 comprises 13 residues. Germline loops: CDR1 MNHEY, CDR2 SVGAGI. CDR3 loop: CVTKDSWGLEAFF. DNA for the CDR3: TGTGTCACCAAGGACAGTTGGGGCCTTGAAGCTTTCTTT.